The entry below gives a single TCR beta chain sequence along with its context. This record comes from a study of cytomegalovirus exposure and HLA in healthy donors. This CDR3 comprises 17 residues. V lost 3 bases and J 4 bases, leaving 18 bases between the germline ends. Germline lookup yields CDR1 SNHLY and CDR2 FYNNEI. PCR used 60 Vbeta primers and 13 Jbeta primers. TCRdb keeps only in-frame clones here, not all; method: immunoSEQ multiplex PCR. The repertoire holds around 210,000 clones, with about 77% as singletons. What was sequenced was PBMCs. This TCR derives from a boy between 10 and 17 years old in good health and CMV-seronegative. J is TRBJ2-2 and V is TRBV2; a weak D match, TRBD1 (6 bases). The chain's CDR3 is CASSDSPGQESTGELFF. The CDR3 nucleotides read TGTGCCAGCAGTGATTCCCCGGGACAAGAATCCACCGGGGAGCTGTTTTTT.